Following are 26 T cell receptor beta chains from one sample sequenced in a study of T cell repertoires in cytomegalovirus infection (dated by TCRdb to between 2018 and 2021). Sequencing was performed on an Illumina HiSeq 1500. The raw public data were reprocessed by TCRdb itself: fastp quality trimming at Q25, MiXCR clonotype calling, in-frame beta chains only. Each entry merges the rows of one CDR3 protein and shows their most common DNA and genes. The sample table shows about 530,000 distinct CDR3 sequences, and approximately 25% are seen once. In total, the top ten clones hold about 13% of the sample. The sequencing sample was made of PBMCs. These receptor sequences come from a human donor in good health (CMV status not recorded). Some clones in this sample may be carry-over from other donors' samples.

This clonotype was seen ten or more times. The chain is built from TRBV6-1 and TRBJ1-5; possibly TRBD1 for D (5 bases). Trimming shortened V by 5 bases and J by 7 bases, and 15 bases separated the two germline ends. The CDR3 sequence is 14 residues long. Per the germline V gene, CDR1 is MNHNS and CDR2 is SASEGT. The CDR3 loop is CASSNRGAEQPQHF. DNA of the CDR3: TGTGCCAGCAGTAATAGGGGTGCCGAACAGCCCCAGCATTTT.

There are many counts of this clonotype. The chain uses TRBV7-2 and TRBJ2-3; 11 bases agree with TRBD2. The CDR3 is made up of 17 amino acids. V was clipped by 0 bases and J by 9 bases; unmatched bases: 11. Germline V gene sequence: CDR1 SGHTA, CDR2 FQGNSA. In DNA form, the CDR3 reads TGTGCCAGCAGCTTAGCGGGGACTAGCGGAAGCACTGGGACGCAGTATTTT. Translating it yields CASSLAGTSGSTGTQYF.

The chain uses TRBV28 and TRBJ2-2, with 10 bases aligning to TRBD2. V was pared by 8 bases and J by 7 bases, with 7 bases of the junction left unmatched. Germline V gives CDR1 MDHEN, CDR2 SYDVKM. The CDR3 is 14 amino acids. The chain's CDR3 is CASHLAGAGGELFF. The CDR3 bases are TGTGCCAGCCACCTAGCGGGAGCCGGCGGGGAGCTGTTTTTT. Looking up the rest from reference TRBV28 and TRBJ2-2 gives the full variable domain: DVKVTQSSRYLVKRTGEKVFLECVQDMDHENMFWYRQDPGLGLRLIYFSYDVKMKEKGDIPEGYSVSREKKERFSLILESASTNQTSMYLCASHLAGAGGELFFGEGSRLTVL.

This clonotype showed up just a few times. This chain connects TRBV11-2 to TRBJ2-3, with D possibly called TRBD1 or TRBD2 (5 bases each). The CDR3 runs to 18 residues. Trimming shortened V by 5 bases and J by 0 bases, and 21 bases separated the two germline ends. CDR1 is SGHAT and CDR2 is FQNNGV in the germline V gene. The CDR3 loop is CASSPLRGGGSSTDTQYF. CDR3 in DNA: TGTGCCAGCAGCCCCCTTCGGGGCGGAGGTAGTAGCACAGATACGCAGTATTTT.

As for this clonotype: It may be a read error: a sequence one base away is much more abundant. V and J are TRBV7-2 and TRBJ2-5, with 9 bases lining up with TRBD2. CDR3 length: 18 residues. V was pared by 5 bases and J by 5 bases, with 18 bases of the junction left unmatched. Germline values: CDR1 SGHTA, CDR2 FQGNSA. In nucleotides, the CDR3 is TGTGCCAGCAGCCGCAACGGGCCTAGCGGGACGGAGGGGGAGACCCAGTACTTC. This translates into CASSRNGPSGTEGETQYF.

The chain has TRBV24-1 and TRBJ2-1; possible D gene TRBD2, 6 bases. Trimming cost V 2 bases and J 2 bases, with 15 bases left between them. Germline CDR1 reads KGHDR; CDR2 reads SFDVKD. The CDR3 loop spans 17 amino acids. CDR3 in DNA: TGTGCCACCAGTGATTCTTTAGCGGCAGGGACCTACAATGAGCAGTTCTTC. It specifies CATSDSLAAGTYNEQFF.

This clonotype was detected a few times. The rearrangement uses TRBV28 and TRBJ2-1, with D perhaps matching TRBD1 or TRBD2 (5 bases each). The CDR3 runs to 16 residues. Per germline, CDR1 MDHEN and CDR2 SYDVKM. V shed 5 bases and J shed 0 bases, with 14 bases lying between them. The CDR3 nucleotides are TGTGCCAGCAGTCTGACGGGGCTAAGCTCCTACAATGAGCAGTTCTTC. Its translation is CASSLTGLSSYNEQFF.

This clonotype was counted once. The chain carries TRBV2 and TRBJ2-3; 10 bases match TRBD2. The V and J ends lost 8 bases and 2 bases, in that order; junction bases with no gene match: 13. The length of the CDR3 is 17 residues. The germline V gene encodes CDR1 SNHLY and CDR2 FYNNEI. Here the CDR3 DNA reads TGTGCCAGCGGTGGATTTGATAGCGGGAGGCTCACAGATACGCAGTATTTT. It yields the protein CASGGFDSGRLTDTQYF.

The chain uses TRBV7-2 and TRBJ2-2; D is ambiguous. V lost 5 bases and J lost 7, with 8 bases in between. Per the germline V gene, CDR1 is SGHTA and CDR2 is FQGNSA. The CDR3 consists of 12 residues. The CDR3 DNA sequence: TGTGCCAGCAGCCCCATCGGCGGGGAGCTGTTTTTT. Amino acid sequence: CASSPIGGELFF.

This clonotype was observed a handful of times. V usage is TRBV11-2 and J usage is TRBJ2-1; TRBD2 aligns across 7 bases. The CDR3 has 18 amino acids. The germline V gene encodes CDR1 SGHAT and CDR2 FQNNGV. V lost 5 bases to trimming and J lost 2 bases; unmatched junction nucleotides: 15. The CDR3 here is CASSPFPGGRAAYNEQFF. CDR3 sequence (DNA): TGTGCCAGCAGCCCCTTCCCCGGGGGGAGGGCCGCCTACAATGAGCAGTTCTTC. Complete variable domain (other parts from reference TRBV11-2 and TRBJ2-1): EAGVAQSPRYKIIEKRQSVAFWCNPISGHATLYWYQQILGQGPKLLIQFQNNGVVDDSQLPKDRFSAERLKGVDSTLKIQPAKLEDSAVYLCASSPFPGGRAAYNEQFFGPGTRLTVL.

The chain links TRBV12-3 or TRBV12-4 to TRBJ2-2; TRBD2 matches 13 bases. The CDR3 length is 14 residues. V was clipped by 10 bases and J by 6 bases; unmatched bases: 5. The CDR3 region is CAMGGLAGSGELFF. The CDR3, as DNA: TGTGCCATGGGGGGACTAGCGGGATCCGGGGAGCTGTTTTTT.

This clonotype has a handful of counts. This sequence joins TRBV7-3 and TRBJ2-7; 15 bases map to TRBD2. Germline assignment: CDR1 SGHTA and CDR2 FQGTGA. CDR3 length: 17 amino acids. V trimming: 0 bases; J trimming: 4 bases; junction bases outside the gene matches: 4. The CDR3 loop is CASSLTGLAGGGYEQYV. CDR3 DNA: TGTGCCAGCAGCTTAACCGGACTAGCGGGAGGGGGGTACGAGCAGTACGTC.

This clonotype has at least ten counts. J is TRBJ2-5 and V is TRBV7-2; 14 positions match TRBD2. Germline CDR1 and CDR2: SGHTA and FQGNSA. The CDR3 loop spans 18 amino acids. The trim removed 4 bases at V and 5 bases at J, leaving 12 bases unmatched. CDR3 region: CASSYGTSGRGFVETQYF. The CDR3 DNA is TGTGCCAGCAGCTACGGGACTAGCGGGAGAGGTTTCGTTGAGACCCAGTACTTC.

V usage is TRBV12-3 or TRBV12-4 and J usage is TRBJ1-4, with 7 bases fitting TRBD1. The CDR3 loop spans 14 amino acids. Trimming took 4 bases from V and 3 from J; bases not matched to a gene: 2. The CDR3 loop reads CASSSTGPNEKLFF. For the CDR3, the DNA is TGTGCCAGCAGTTCGACAGGGCCTAATGAAAAACTGTTTTTT.

The genes are TRBV27 and TRBJ2-1; the D gene could be TRBD1 or TRBD2 (5 bases each). The germline gives CDR1 MNHEY, CDR2 SMNVEV (reference sequence). Trimming removed 5 bases at V and 1 base at J, with 15 bases between. The CDR3 runs 16 residues. The CDR3 sequence is CASSPDGTHSYNEQFF. Here the CDR3 DNA reads TGTGCCAGCAGTCCTGACGGGACGCATTCCTACAATGAGCAGTTCTTC.

This sequence joins TRBV20-1 and TRBJ2-2, with a weak D call TRBD2 (5 bases). Germline V CDR1 and CDR2: DFQATT, SNEGSKA (reference sequence). The CDR3 contains 14 residues. With 3 bases removed from V and 4 bases from J, the gap between germline ends came to 12 bases. The CDR3, as DNA: TGCAGTGCTAGGACCGGGATCCTCACCGGGGAGCTGTTTTTT. This gives the protein CSARTGILTGELFF.

This clonotype was seen a handful of times. The V gene is TRBV11-3, the J gene TRBJ2-5; 8 nucleotides line up with TRBD1. Germline CDR1 is SGHNT and CDR2 is YENEEA. The ends lost 2 bases at V and 9 bases at J; junction bases unmatched: 11. There are 15 residues in the CDR3. The CDR3 sequence is CASSLSMESDRAQYF. In DNA form, the CDR3 reads TGTGCCAGCAGCTTATCTATGGAGTCGGACAGGGCCCAGTACTTC.

This clonotype was seen a handful of times. The chain recombines TRBV6-2 or TRBV6-3 with TRBJ1-4, with TRBD1 identical over 7 bases. Germline loops: CDR1 MNHEY, CDR2 SVGEGT. The CDR3 runs to 18 residues. Trimming removed 5 bases from V and 0 bases from J; junction bases left unmatched: 12. This CDR3 reads CASSPGTAEGPTNEKLFF. The CDR3 bases are TGTGCCAGCAGTCCCGGGACAGCTGAGGGGCCAACTAATGAAAAACTGTTTTTT.

This chain joins TRBV4-1 and TRBJ1-2, with D possibly TRBD1 on 5 matching bases. The CDR3 sequence is 13 residues long. The germline V gene has CDR1 MGHRA and CDR2 YSYEKL. Trimming took 1 base from V and 6 from J, leaving 9 bases between them. CDR3 bases: TGCGCCAGCAGCCAAGGGGGCCAGAATGGCTACACCTTC. This sequence encodes CASSQGGQNGYTF.

A few counts support this clonotype. The rearrangement joins TRBV19 to TRBJ2-1, with 8 bases lining up with TRBD2. The CDR3 contains 19 residues. Germline CDR1 and CDR2: LNHDA and SQIVND (reference sequence). Trimming removed 5 bases from V and 6 bases from J; junction bases left unmatched: 21. The CDR3 here is CASSPDYIGRPGGVNEQFF. The CDR3 DNA sequence: TGTGCCAGTAGTCCCGACTACATCGGGAGACCCGGGGGGGTCAATGAGCAGTTCTTC.

The rearrangement links TRBV30 to TRBJ2-1, with D unclear. From germline, CDR1 is GTSNPN and CDR2 SVGIG (reference sequence). V lost 0 bases to trimming and J lost 9 bases, with 12 bases between them. CDR3 length equals 13 residues. This chain's CDR3 is CAWSVRYVSEQFF. CDR3 coding DNA: TGTGCCTGGAGTGTACGTTACGTTAGTGAGCAGTTCTTC.

The V and J genes are TRBV28 and TRBJ2-3; D is perhaps TRBD2 (6 bases). Per the germline V gene, CDR1 is MDHEN and CDR2 is SYDVKM. Trimming took off 3 bases at V and 1 base at J, with 17 bases between the two ends. The CDR3 covers 17 residues. In DNA form, the CDR3 reads TGTGCCAGCAGTTTTGGAGGGTGGGACTCCCGCACAGATACGCAGTATTTT. Translation: CASSFGGWDSRTDTQYF.

This clonotype was detected a few times. The genes are TRBV4-1 and TRBJ2-5; 8 bases agree with TRBD2. This CDR3 comprises 15 residues. CDR1 and CDR2 (germline): MGHRA, YSYEKL. V gave up 1 base and J gave up 5 bases; unmatched junction bases: 6. CDR3 protein: CASSQGGSGGETQYF. CDR3 bases: TGCGCCAGCAGCCAAGGAGGTTCGGGGGGGGAGACCCAGTACTTC.

This clonotype showed up many times. The CDR3 here is CASSEDFSTDTQYF. The CDR3 bases are TGTGCCAGCAGCGAAGACTTTAGCACAGATACGCAGTATTTT. J is TRBJ2-3 and V is TRBV7-8; D not certain. The CDR3 is made up of 14 amino acids. The germline V gene encodes CDR1 SGHVS and CDR2 FQNEAQ. V was trimmed by 5 bases and J by 0 bases, leaving 9 bases between them. Using reference TRBV7-8 and TRBJ2-3 for the parts outside the CDR3, the full variable domain is GAGVSQSPRYKVAKRGQDVALRCDPISGHVSLFWYQQALGQGPEFLTYFQNEAQLDKSGLPSDRFFAERPEGSVSTLKIQRTQQEDSAVYLCASSEDFSTDTQYFGPGTRLTVL.

The J gene is TRBJ2-1, the V gene TRBV25-1; D gene uncertain. The ends were cut back, 2 bases at V and 3 bases at J, with 11 bases in the middle. The CDR3 is 15 amino acids. Germline CDR1 and CDR2: MGHDK and SYGVNS. CDR3 in DNA: TGTGCCAGCAGTGAAGGTCTAGGCATCTACAATGAGCAGTTCTTC. Encoded protein: CASSEGLGIYNEQFF.

J is TRBJ2-7 and V is TRBV28; D is unclear. Germline CDR1 reads MDHEN; CDR2 reads SYDVKM. CDR3 length: 14 amino acids. V lost 5 bases to trimming and J lost 6 bases, with 17 bases between them. CDR3 region: CASSPRFLRTEQYF. The CDR3, as DNA: TGTGCCAGCAGTCCCAGATTTCTAAGGACCGAGCAGTACTTC.